The entry below gives a single TCR beta chain sequence along with its context. The antigen is undetermined. These data come from a study of cytomegalovirus exposure and HLA in healthy donors. Study-level findings and limits: Follow-up analysis seemed to connect common viral pathogens with several of the most significant clusters identified. TCR beta chains numbering more than 150 were designated cytomegalovirus-associated. Most subjects had HLA-A and HLA-B alleles reportedly predicted accurately by TCR beta sequences.

This CDR3 comprises 15 residues. Germline assignment: CDR1 GTSNPN and CDR2 SVGIG (reference sequence). Trimming took 1 base from V and 4 from J; bases not matched to a gene: 8. PCR amplification relied on 60 Vbeta primers (plus 13 Jbeta primers). Per the study methods: A follow-up analysis tallied tens of millions of unique TCR beta chains, roughly 11 million shared. Some clones are missing from TCRdb's copy, which holds only in-frame ones; the method was immunoSEQ multiplex PCR. That table gives V, J and clone size, and the DNA gave D and trimming. The table lists about 33,000 clones. The TCR comes from a woman aged 40 to 50 in good health and CMV-seropositive. This chain uses TRBV30 with TRBJ2-7, with 9 positions matching TRBD2. Sequencing input: PBMCs. The CDR3 nucleotides are TGTGCCTGGAGTGCCGGGGTAGCGGGGGTTTACGAGCAGTACTTC. It yields the protein CAWSAGVAGVYEQYF.